Here is one T cell receptor (beta chain) with its context. This entry belongs to a study of T cells in Graves' hyperthyroidism and ophthalmopathy. There were TCR beta CDR3 regions amplified from RNA transcripts. HTBI primers were used for first-round RT-PCR of the TCR CDR3. TCRdb itself ran the multiplex PCR reads through MiXCR, one entry per CDR3 protein. The data hold about 600,000 distinct CDR3 sequences, with 15% to 20% observed a single time. With 0 bases removed from V and 7 bases from J, the gap between germline ends came to 15 bases. CDR1 and CDR2 (germline): SQVTM, ANQGSEA. The length of the CDR3 is 14 residues.

The receptor was isolated from a woman aged 40 to 50 with Graves' ophthalmopathy. V and J are TRBV29-1 and TRBJ1-1; D is unresolved. Sequencing was performed on blood. The CDR3 DNA follows: TGCAGCGTTGAAGATCTTGAGGAGGGCGGTGAAGCTTTCTTT. Residues: CSVEDLEEGGEAFF.